One and the same sample provided the 21 T cell receptor beta chains below, sequenced in a study of blood T cell repertoires in COVID-19. Clones were sequenced by immunoSEQ multiplex PCR, and TCRdb holds only the in-frame ones, with some missing. In the table there are approximately 200,000 clones, under 90% of which are singletons. Sequences were obtained from peripheral blood. These receptors came from a woman over 75 with COVID-19, enrolled during active disease.

The CDR3 sequence: CASSDGQYNEQFF. The CDR3 bases are TGTGCCAGCAGTGACGGGCAGTACAATGAGCAGTTCTTC. The V and J genes are TRBV6-4 and TRBJ2-1, with D unclear. V lost 2 bases to trimming and J lost 4 bases, with 6 bases between them. Germline assignment: CDR1 MRHNA and CDR2 SNTAGT. The CDR3 extends over 13 amino acids.

This clone was found once. The gene calls are TRBV4-1 and TRBJ2-5, with D maybe TRBD1 (5 bases). Germline CDR1 MGHRA, CDR2 YSYEKL. Trimming took 1 base from V and 5 from J, leaving 8 bases between them. The CDR3 is 13 amino acids. The CDR3: CASSQGQLETQYF. CDR3 bases: TGCGCCAGCAGCCAAGGACAGCTCGAGACCCAGTACTTC.

The chain has TRBV2 and TRBJ1-6, with TRBD1 matching over 7 bases. The CDR3 sequence is 14 residues long. V lost 8 bases to trimming and J lost 0 bases; unmatched junction nucleotides: 1. Germline CDR1 reads SNHLY; CDR2 reads FYNNEI. CDR3 nucleotides: TGTGCCAGCGGGACAGACTCCTATAATTCACCCCTCCACTTT. It is translated as CASGTDSYNSPLHF.

The chain has TRBV3-1 (or the pseudogene TRBV3-2) and TRBJ1-6; D possibly corresponds to TRBD1 (6 bases). Germline V gives CDR1 LGHDT, CDR2 YNNKEL (reference sequence). The CDR3 has 15 residues. Trimming removed 4 bases from V and 7 bases from J, with 14 bases in between. This CDR3 is CASSPQGLGNSPLHF. The DNA for the CDR3 is TGTGCCAGCAGCCCCCAGGGGTTAGGGAATTCACCCCTCCACTTT.

The chain carries TRBV5-1 and TRBJ2-1; unclear D gene. V was shortened by 3 bases and J by 4 bases, with 14 bases between the two germline ends. CDR3 length equals 15 residues. Germline V lookup: CDR1 SGHRS, CDR2 YFSETQ. Here the CDR3 DNA reads TGCGCCAGCAGCTACCGAACAGTCGTATACAATGAGCAGTTCTTC. Translating it yields CASSYRTVVYNEQFF.

The chain employs TRBV3-1 (or the pseudogene TRBV3-2) and TRBJ2-7, with 10 bases lining up with TRBD2. Unmatched junction bases numbered 9, after V lost 1 base and J lost 3 bases. This CDR3 region has 17 residues. CDR1 LGHDT and CDR2 YNNKEL come from the germline V gene (reference sequence). The CDR3 region has the DNA TGTGCCAGCAGCCAAGCTAGGGAGCGGGGGGGCCTCTACGAGCAGTACTTC. As protein: CASSQARERGGLYEQYF.

The chain has TRBV6-5 and TRBJ1-6; D is undetermined. Germline CDR1 is MNHEY and CDR2 is SVGAGI. The CDR3 is made up of 13 amino acids. V was trimmed by 7 bases and J by 8 bases, leaving 12 bases between them. DNA of the CDR3: TGTGCCAGCATCACGGGATTATATTCACCCCTCCACTTT. Translated: CASITGLYSPLHF.

The CDR3 DNA is TGTGCCAGCAGCGTCGGGACTGGGAGCTCCTACGAGCAGTACTTC. It translates to CASSVGTGSSYEQYF. V and J are TRBV5-4 and TRBJ2-7, with a weak D call TRBD2 (6 bases). The germline gives CDR1 SGHNT, CDR2 YYREEE (reference sequence). V shed 4 bases and J shed 0 bases, with 14 bases lying between them. The CDR3 length is 15 residues. The full variable domain, rest sourced from reference TRBV5-4 and TRBJ2-7, is ETGVTQSPTHLIKTRGQQVTLRCSSQSGHNTVSWYQQALGQGPQFIFQYYREEENGRGNFPPRFSGLQFPNYSSELNVNALELDDSALYLCASSVGTGSSYEQYFGPGTRLTVT.

This chain uses TRBV6-4 with TRBJ1-5; D not certain. CDR1 and CDR2 (germline): MRHNA, SNTAGT. This CDR3 has 13 residues. The V gene lost 3 bases and the J gene lost 5 bases, with 8 bases spanning the gap. CDR3: CASSDRGHQPQHF. The DNA for the CDR3 is TGTGCCAGCAGTGATCGGGGTCATCAGCCCCAGCATTTT.

The J gene is TRBJ1-3, the V gene TRBV7-2, with a possible D match to TRBD1 (6 bases). CDR1 SGHTA and CDR2 FQGNSA come from the germline V gene. The V and J ends lost 3 bases and 0 bases respectively, with 12 bases between them. CDR3 length: 16 amino acids. The DNA of the CDR3 is TGTGCCAGCAGCTTGGCAGGGGTTCTCTCTGGAAACACCATATATTTT. Translated: CASSLAGVLSGNTIYF.

J is TRBJ2-1 and V is TRBV5-1; D is unresolved. Germline CDR1 reads SGHRS; CDR2 reads YFSETQ. This CDR3 has 15 residues. The V end was cut by 1 base, the J end by 2 bases, with 10 bases between. The CDR3 protein is CASSLSAATYNEQFF. CDR3 bases: TGCGCCAGCAGCTTGTCGGCGGCGACCTACAATGAGCAGTTCTTC.

The chain combines TRBV7-2 with TRBJ1-1, with unresolved D. Trimming removed 1 base at V and 8 bases at J, with 17 bases between. This CDR3 is built from 15 residues. Per germline, CDR1 SGHTA and CDR2 FQGNSA. DNA of the CDR3: TGTGCCAGCAGCTTAGGATCGGCGGGGAATCCCGAAGCTTTCTTT. Protein product: CASSLGSAGNPEAFF.

This clone has a single count. The genes are TRBV5-1 and TRBJ2-5; the D gene is possibly TRBD1 (6 bases). Trimming stripped 4 bases from V and 4 bases from J, with 11 bases between. The germline CDR1 and CDR2 sequences are SGHRS and YFSETQ. This CDR3 is 13 amino acids long. The CDR3: CASSGGGGETQYF. CDR3 bases: TGCGCCAGCAGCGGGGGCGGAGGAGAGACCCAGTACTTC. Together with reference TRBV5-1 and TRBJ2-5, the CDR3 gives the full variable domain: KAGVTQTPRYLIKTRGQQVTLSCSPISGHRSVSWYQQTPGQGLQFLFEYFSETQRNKGNFPGRFSGRQFSNSRSEMNVSTLELGDSALYLCASSGGGGETQYFGPGTRLLVL.

The chain recombines TRBV3-1 (or the pseudogene TRBV3-2) with TRBJ1-2; D is perhaps TRBD1 (5 bases). Germline V gene data show CDR1 as LGHDT and CDR2 as YNNKEL (reference sequence). The CDR3 sequence is 13 residues long. Trimming removed 1 base from V and 7 bases from J, with 10 bases in between. The CDR3 sequence: CASSQARVAGYTF. The CDR3 DNA follows: TGTGCCAGCAGCCAAGCCAGGGTAGCTGGCTACACCTTC.

This rearrangement joins TRBV5-5 to TRBJ1-1; weak D call: TRBD1 (5 bases). Trimming left V 3 bases short and J 7 bases short, with 13 bases between. CDR3 size: 13 residues. Germline assignment: CDR1 SGHKS and CDR2 YYEKEE (reference sequence). The CDR3 nucleotides are TGTGCCAGCAGCTGGGGCGGTGCCTATGAAGCTTTCTTT. It translates to CASSWGGAYEAFF.

The rearrangement links TRBV6-2 or TRBV6-3 to TRBJ2-7, with D possibly TRBD1 on 6 matching bases. The CDR3 consists of 15 residues. The V end lost 5 bases, the J end lost 3 bases, and 17 bases lay between the germline ends. Germline V CDR1 and CDR2: MNHEY, SVGEGT. CDR3 coding DNA: TGTGCCAGCAGTAGACCCATGACAGGAGGCTACGAGCAGTACTTC. Protein sequence: CASSRPMTGGYEQYF.

The chain recombines TRBV19 with TRBJ1-5; tentative D call: TRBD1 (5 bases). The CDR3 consists of 15 residues. The germline CDR1 and CDR2 sequences are LNHDA and SQIVND (reference sequence). V was clipped by 6 bases and J by 5 bases, with 17 bases between them. The CDR3 DNA reads TGTGCCAGTAGCCCTGGCAGGGCCGGTGATCAGCCCCAGCATTTT. It encodes CASSPGRAGDQPQHF.

The chain has TRBV4-1 and TRBJ2-2, with D possibly being TRBD2 (5 bases). The ends were cut back, 2 bases at V and 5 bases at J, with 6 bases in the middle. Germline V CDR1 and CDR2: MGHRA, YSYEKL. The CDR3 spans 13 residues. In DNA, the CDR3 is TGCGCCAGCAGCCAAAGCGGTACCGGGGAGCTGTTTTTT. As protein: CASSQSGTGELFF.

This clone has just one count. The rearrangement uses TRBV12-3 or TRBV12-4 and TRBJ1-1; D possibly corresponds to TRBD1 (5 bases). The CDR3 length is 13 residues. With 5 bases removed from V and 1 base from J, the gap between germline ends came to 8 bases. CDR3 loop: CASSARANTEAFF. In DNA form, the CDR3 reads TGTGCCAGCAGTGCCAGGGCGAACACTGAAGCTTTCTTT.

This chain uses TRBV9 with TRBJ2-3; 8 nucleotides match TRBD1. CDR3 length: 15 amino acids. In germline, CDR1 is SGDLS, CDR2 YYNGEE. The V segment lost 4 bases and the J segment 2 bases; nucleotides outside the gene matches: 6. As DNA, the CDR3 is TGTGCCAGCAGCACCCGGACAGGGACCACAGATACGCAGTATTTT. Translation: CASSTRTGTTDTQYF.

This clone was observed a single time. The chain links TRBV6-1 to TRBJ1-4, with a tentative D call TRBD1 (6 bases). CDR1 MNHNS and CDR2 SASEGT come from the germline V gene. This CDR3 comprises 14 residues. Between the trimmed V and J ends, which lost 3 bases and 5 bases, there was a span of 10 bases. CDR3 sequence (DNA): TGTGCCAGCAGTGACAGGGGCCGAAATGAAAAACTGTTTTTT. Its protein is CASSDRGRNEKLFF.